This T cell receptor (beta chain) was sequenced during a study of cytomegalovirus exposure and HLA in healthy donors. Whole-study results and caveats: Analysis was carried out at a later point, and it linked a missense DCLRE1C variant to TCR beta V- and J-gene trimming.

Trimming at V came to 4 bases and at J to 2 bases, leaving 5 bases not matched to a gene. This CDR3 comprises 14 residues. CDR1 and CDR2 (germline): MNHEY, SVGAGI. Comments on this clone: Its specificity is unknown.

PCR was performed using 60 Vbeta and 13 Jbeta primers. TCRdb's table, derived via immunoSEQ multiplex PCR, lists solely in-frame clones and lacks some. The repertoire holds roughly 150,000 clones, with around 79% as singletons. Material: PBMCs. The TCR sequence derives from a man aged 25-45 years in good health and CMV-seropositive. The rearrangement joins TRBV6-5 to TRBJ2-7; TRBD1 matches 7 bases. CDR3 sequence (DNA): TGTGCCAGCAGTTTTCTCGACAGGGCCTACGAGCAGTACTTC. Protein sequence: CASSFLDRAYEQYF.